A single T cell receptor (beta chain) is shown here with its context. The antigen is unknown. The CDR3 has 15 amino acids. Per the germline V gene, CDR1 is SGHVS and CDR2 is FNYEAQ. Trimming at V came to 5 bases and at J to 4 bases, leaving 11 bases not matched to a gene. This sample is part of a study of CD8 T cells in ankylosing spondylitis. Study-wide points: Significant enrichment of disease-linked clones was reportedly seen in matched ankylosing spondylitis synovial fluid. A TCR beta motif of 8 or 9 highly homologous variants appeared characteristic of ankylosing spondylitis blood. In reactive arthritis synovial fluid and blood, some motif variants had been reported before.

By quantitative 5'-RACE with molecular barcodes, the TCR beta libraries were made. TCRdb fed the 5' RACE reads into MiXCR, producing one record per CDR3 protein. The sample lists fewer than 550,000 distinct CDR3 sequences; under 5.5% were seen once. The chain joins TRBV7-6 to TRBJ2-7; 7 nucleotides agree with TRBD2. The TCR was taken from a male donor with ankylosing spondylitis. Sequencing was done on a sample of blood, either unsorted or a sorted T cell fraction (not recorded which). This CDR3 reads CASSLGTSAGYEQYF. Here the CDR3 DNA reads TGTGCCAGCAGCCTTGGTACTAGCGCGGGATACGAGCAGTACTTC.